The 32 T cell receptor beta chains below all came from one sample that was sequenced in a study of OX40 agonist ivuxolimab in advanced cancers. Assay: immunoSEQ multiplex PCR; the TCRdb copy retains only in-frame clones and omits some. The sample lists about 22,000 clones, roughly 80% occurring once. Material: CD4+ or CD8+ T cells sorted from blood, obtained in a trial of the OX40 agonist ivuxolimab. These receptors all stem from an adult with an advanced solid tumor such as melanoma, head and neck, liver or kidney cancer.

Concerning this clone itself: At the DNA level, this CDR3 is encoded by other sequences in the same sample as well. V and J are TRBV27 and TRBJ2-3, with D tentatively TRBD1 or TRBD2 (6 bases each). Germline values: CDR1 MNHEY, CDR2 SMNVEV (reference sequence). Between the trimmed V and J ends, which lost 2 bases and 4 bases, there was a span of 10 bases. This CDR3 region has 14 residues. For the CDR3, the DNA is TGTGCCAGCAGTTTACTGGGGGGCGCAGATACGCAGTATTTT. Amino acid sequence: CASSLLGGADTQYF.

V is TRBV9 and J is TRBJ2-2, with unresolved D. Trimming cost V 3 bases and J 6 bases, with 9 bases left between them. This CDR3 has 13 residues. CDR1 is SGDLS, CDR2 YYNGEE, per germline. CDR3 bases: TGTGCCAGCAGCGACGACCTGTCCGGGGAGCTGTTTTTT. Translating gives CASSDDLSGELFF. The whole variable domain, filled in from reference TRBV9 and TRBJ2-2, reads DSGVTQTPKHLITATGQRVTLRCSPRSGDLSVYWYQQSLDQGLQFLIQYYNGEERAKGNILERFSAQQFPDLHSELNLSSLELGDSALYFCASSDDLSGELFFGEGSRLTVL.

The chain has TRBV19 and TRBJ1-1; no firm D call. The CDR3 covers 12 residues. V lost 5 bases to trimming and J lost 0 bases, with 4 bases between them. Germline V lookup: CDR1 LNHDA, CDR2 SQIVND (reference sequence). CDR3 in DNA: TGTGCCAGTAGTCACCTGAACACTGAAGCTTTCTTT. Protein product: CASSHLNTEAFF.

This chain links TRBV4-2 with TRBJ2-1; D not certain. This CDR3 contains 16 residues. Trimming cost V 2 bases and J 8 bases, with 19 bases left between them. Germline values: CDR1 LGHNA, CDR2 YNFKEQ. The CDR3 DNA follows: TGTGCCAGCAGCCAACCTCTCGGATCGGCCCGGGATGAGCAGTTCTTC. It yields the protein CASSQPLGSARDEQFF.

The chain carries TRBV7-9 and TRBJ2-7; D uncertain. The CDR3 covers 16 residues. From germline, CDR1 is SEHNR and CDR2 FQNEAQ (reference sequence). Trimming shortened V by 5 bases and J by 0 bases, and 17 bases separated the two germline ends. For the CDR3, the DNA is TGTGCCAGCAGCCCCAACTCCGGCAGTTTCTCCTACGAGCAGTACTTC. Its translation: CASSPNSGSFSYEQYF.

V gene TRBV4-3 combines with J gene TRBJ2-1; D is unresolved. CDR1 is LGHNA, CDR2 YSLEER, per germline. V was shortened by 1 base and J by 1 base, with 8 bases between the two germline ends. CDR3 length: 15 residues. The CDR3 loop is CASSQAVGSYNEQFF. The DNA for the CDR3 is TGCGCCAGCAGCCAAGCCGTGGGTTCCTACAATGAGCAGTTCTTC.

This chain links TRBV19 with TRBJ2-1; D is ambiguous. The CDR3 sequence is 11 residues long. CDR1 and CDR2 (germline): LNHDA, SQIVND (reference sequence). V dropped 5 bases and J dropped 4 bases, with 3 bases sitting between them. The CDR3 DNA is TGTGCCAGTAGTTCGTACAATGAGCAGTTCTTC. This translates into CASSSYNEQFF.

This clone was recorded a few times. V and J are TRBV19 and TRBJ2-1; unclear D gene. Germline CDR1 LNHDA, CDR2 SQIVND (reference sequence). V lost 4 bases and J lost 8, with 24 bases in between. CDR3 size: 17 residues. CDR3 protein: CASSTSYPGPSGHEQFF. CDR3 in DNA: TGTGCCAGTAGTACCTCCTACCCTGGGCCCTCCGGGCATGAGCAGTTCTTC.

The rearrangement joins TRBV13 to TRBJ1-5; 8 nucleotides agree with TRBD1. Unmatched junction bases numbered 4, after V lost 4 bases and J lost 5 bases. There are 14 residues in the CDR3. Germline V gene data show CDR1 as PRHDT and CDR2 as FYEKMQ (reference sequence). Written as DNA, the CDR3 is TGTGCCAGCAGCTCCGGGACAGGCCATCAGCCCCAGCATTTT. Protein product: CASSSGTGHQPQHF.

This clone showed up just once. V usage is TRBV5-6 and J usage is TRBJ2-7; D may be TRBD2 (6 bases). The CDR3 spans 14 residues. Germline V gene data show CDR1 as SGHDT and CDR2 as YYEEEE. V was cut by 3 bases and J by 0 bases, with 10 bases left in between. This CDR3 is CASSSGLGSYEQYF. DNA of the CDR3: TGTGCCAGCAGCTCGGGACTCGGCTCCTACGAGCAGTACTTC.

The gene calls are TRBV10-3 and TRBJ2-7; TRBD1 might be the D (6 bases). The CDR3 loop spans 15 amino acids. The V and J ends lost 4 bases and 4 bases respectively, with 17 bases between them. In germline, CDR1 is ENHRY, CDR2 SYGVKD. This CDR3 reads CAISARTVGAYEQYF. The DNA for the CDR3 is TGTGCCATCAGTGCCAGGACAGTCGGGGCTTACGAGCAGTACTTC.

This chain uses TRBV15 with TRBJ2-7; D perhaps matches TRBD2 (7 bases). CDR1 is LNHNV and CDR2 is YYDKDF in the germline V gene (reference sequence). The CDR3 covers 15 residues. The ends were cut back, 0 bases at V and 5 bases at J, with 14 bases in the middle. CDR3 in DNA: TGTGCCACCAGCAGAGATGGGGGGGGCTTCAACGAGCAGTACTTC. Residues: CATSRDGGGFNEQYF.

V gene TRBV29-1 combines with J gene TRBJ2-7; the match to TRBD1 covers 10 bases. This CDR3 is 13 amino acids long. Trimming took 2 bases from V and 3 from J; bases not matched to a gene: 1. Germline CDR1 reads SQVTM; CDR2 reads ANQGSEA. DNA for the CDR3: TGCAGCGTTGAATGGGACAGGGGCTACGAGCAGTACTTC. It codes for CSVEWDRGYEQYF.

The J gene is TRBJ1-1, the V gene TRBV4-1; D not resolved. Germline lookup yields CDR1 MGHRA and CDR2 YSYEKL. V lost 3 bases, J lost 1 base, and 9 bases lay in between. This CDR3 contains 14 residues. The CDR3 DNA follows: TGCGCCAGCAGCCAGGGGTTAGGGAACACTGAAGCTTTCTTT. Protein sequence: CASSQGLGNTEAFF.

CDR3 residues: CASSLRQGNYEQYF. The CDR3 nucleotides are TGCGCCAGCAGCTTGCGCCAGGGGAACTACGAGCAGTACTTC. J is TRBJ2-7 and V is TRBV5-1; possible D gene TRBD1, 6 bases. V shed 1 base and J shed 3 bases, with 11 bases lying between them. The germline gives CDR1 SGHRS, CDR2 YFSETQ. The CDR3 consists of 14 residues.

Only a few counts were recorded for this clone. The CDR3 DNA follows: TGTGCCAGCAGTGAATCCAACTTAGACACCGGGGAGCTGTTTTTT. Translating it yields CASSESNLDTGELFF. This rearrangement joins TRBV25-1 to TRBJ2-2; no definite D call. CDR1 is MGHDK, CDR2 SYGVNS, per germline. The V and J ends lost 1 base and 3 bases respectively, with 9 bases between them. The CDR3 sequence is 15 residues long.

The chain carries TRBV7-9 and TRBJ1-5; D is ambiguous. Germline loops: CDR1 SEHNR, CDR2 FQNEAQ (reference sequence). The germline V and J ends were trimmed by 2 bases and 0 bases, with 5 bases remaining between them. The CDR3 is 14 amino acids. The CDR3 loop reads CASSLSTSNQPQHF. In DNA form, the CDR3 reads TGTGCCAGCAGCTTAAGTACTAGCAATCAGCCCCAGCATTTT.

The chain employs TRBV7-9 and TRBJ1-5, with D possibly matching TRBD1 (6 bases). Germline V gene sequence: CDR1 SEHNR, CDR2 FQNEAQ (reference sequence). V lost 2 bases and J 1 base, leaving 9 bases between the germline ends. The CDR3 consists of 15 residues. CDR3 coding DNA: TGTGCCAGCAGCTTACAGGGGTCGAGCAATCAGCCCCAGCATTTT. Protein product: CASSLQGSSNQPQHF.

This chain connects TRBV7-7 to TRBJ2-5; D is undetermined. The DNA end lines up better with TRBJ2-7; the J call may be wrong. The CDR3 spans 14 residues. Germline assignment: CDR1 SSHAT and CDR2 FNYEAQ (reference sequence). This CDR3 reads CASSLGKGSYEQYF. The CDR3 DNA is TGTGCCAGCAGCTTAGGGAAGGGAAGCTACGAGCAGTACTTC.

This clone was seen more than once but under ten times. The rearrangement links TRBV4-1 to TRBJ1-5; D unresolved. The V end was cut by 2 bases, the J end by 4 bases, with 6 bases between. Per the germline V gene, CDR1 is MGHRA and CDR2 is YSYEKL. CDR3 length equals 13 residues. Here the CDR3 reads CASSQSGNQPQHF. CDR3 sequence (DNA): TGCGCCAGCAGCCAATCCGGAAATCAGCCCCAGCATTTT.

The chain joins TRBV9 to TRBJ1-2; TRBD1 is a possible D gene (5 bases). Trimming pared 5 bases from V and 2 bases from J, leaving 13 bases between. CDR1 SGDLS and CDR2 YYNGEE come from the germline V gene. The CDR3 runs to 14 residues. The DNA for the CDR3 is TGTGCCAGCAGGGAGCCCAGGGACAACTATGGCTACACCTTC. It yields the protein CASREPRDNYGYTF.

This clone has just a few counts. The gene calls are TRBV28 and TRBJ1-1, with 7 positions matching TRBD1. CDR1 and CDR2 from the germline V gene are MDHEN and SYDVKM. V lost 5 bases to trimming and J lost 12 bases; unmatched junction nucleotides: 3. This CDR3 has 10 residues. CDR3 coding DNA: TGTGCCAGCAGTGCAGGGGGAACTTTCTTT. It translates to CASSAGGTFF.

The genes are TRBV2 and TRBJ2-7; 9 bases are a match to TRBD2. Germline values: CDR1 SNHLY, CDR2 FYNNEI. Germline trimming cut 6 bases from V and 2 bases from J; bases unmatched to any gene: 2. CDR3 length: 13 amino acids. The CDR3 nucleotides read TGTGCCAGCAGCCTAGCGGGAACCTACGAGCAGTACTTC. This translates into CASSLAGTYEQYF.

CDR3 loop: CASSHGTSGYNEQFF. CDR3 bases: TGTGCCAGCAGTCACGGGACTAGCGGCTACAATGAGCAGTTCTTC. The chain employs TRBV6-4 and TRBJ2-1, with 11 bases matching TRBD2. Germline V gene data show CDR1 as MRHNA and CDR2 as SNTAGT. Trimming at V came to 5 bases and at J to 3 bases, leaving 3 bases not matched to a gene. The CDR3 is made up of 15 amino acids.

This chain joins TRBV5-8 and TRBJ2-7, with 10 bases lining up with TRBD1. With V trimmed by 2 bases and J by 3 bases, 5 bases remained unmatched. CDR1 and CDR2 (germline): SGHTS, YDEGEE. The CDR3 length is 15 residues. In DNA form, the CDR3 reads TGTGCCAGCAGCTTAGGGACAGGGGACGGCTACGAGCAGTACTTC. Amino acid sequence: CASSLGTGDGYEQYF.

The chain joins TRBV27 to TRBJ1-2; D is uncertain. Trimming removed 6 bases from V and 8 bases from J, with 19 bases in between. The CDR3 has 14 amino acids. Germline V lookup: CDR1 MNHEY, CDR2 SMNVEV (reference sequence). CDR3 bases: TGTGCCAGCAGCTTACACTGGGGAGGAGGAGGCTACACCTTC. Protein sequence: CASSLHWGGGGYTF.

The chain is built from TRBV10-2 and TRBJ2-5, with 12 nucleotides matching TRBD2. The CDR3 sequence is 17 residues long. Germline V gene sequence: CDR1 WSHSY, CDR2 SAAADI. V shed 3 bases and J 5 bases; nucleotides not matched to a gene: 10. CDR3 coding DNA: TGCGCCAGCAGTGAAGGGACTAGCGGGCCCCTGATCGAGACCCAGTACTTC. It translates to CASSEGTSGPLIETQYF.

The rearrangement joins TRBV4-1 to TRBJ1-2; 12 bases agree with TRBD1. Germline-derived CDR1 and CDR2 are MGHRA and YSYEKL. Losses at the gene ends were 0 bases for V and 4 bases for J; bases not matched to a gene: 6. The CDR3 runs 17 residues. The CDR3: CASSQDPGTGGVYGYTF. DNA of the CDR3: TGCGCCAGCAGCCAAGATCCCGGGACAGGGGGCGTCTATGGCTACACCTTC.

Comments on this clone: This same CDR3 is encoded by further DNA sequences in the sample. J is TRBJ1-5 and V is TRBV27, with no clear D. Germline CDR1 is MNHEY and CDR2 is SMNVEV (reference sequence). Trimming cost V 3 bases and J 4 bases, with 10 bases left between them. The length of the CDR3 is 14 residues. The CDR3 nucleotides are TGTGCCAGCAGTTTCGGCAGGAATAATCAGCCCCAGCATTTT. This codes for CASSFGRNNQPQHF.

The V call is TRBV7-9, the J call TRBJ1-2; no reliable D call. This CDR3 comprises 12 residues. Trimming cost V 1 base and J 4 bases, with 4 bases left between them. Germline V gene sequence: CDR1 SEHNR, CDR2 FQNEAQ (reference sequence). The CDR3 sequence: CASSLDPYGYTF. CDR3 DNA sequence: TGTGCCAGCAGCTTAGACCCCTATGGCTACACCTTC.

The chain is built from TRBV7-7 and TRBJ2-5, with 8 positions matching TRBD2. Trimming at V came to 5 bases and at J to 1 base, leaving 3 bases not matched to a gene. Germline assignment: CDR1 SSHAT and CDR2 FNYEAQ (reference sequence). The length of the CDR3 is 14 residues. The chain's CDR3 is CASSHAGGQETQYF. CDR3 nucleotide sequence: TGTGCCAGCAGCCACGCGGGGGGCCAAGAGACCCAGTACTTC. The whole variable domain, remainder taken from reference TRBV7-7 and TRBJ2-5, is GAGVSQSPRYKVTKRGQDVTLRCDPISSHATLYWYQQALGQGPEFLTYFNYEAQPDKSGLPSDRFSAERPEGSISTLTIQRTEQRDSAMYRCASSHAGGQETQYFGPGTRLLVL.

The chain links TRBV7-2 to TRBJ2-1; tentative D call: TRBD2 (5 bases). The ends were cut back, 3 bases at V and 9 bases at J, with 12 bases in the middle. This CDR3 has 13 residues. Germline values: CDR1 SGHTA, CDR2 FQGNSA. The CDR3 region is CASSLWESGEQFF. In DNA form, the CDR3 reads TGTGCCAGCAGCTTGTGGGAGTCGGGTGAGCAGTTCTTC. The full variable domain, in which reference TRBV7-2 and TRBJ2-1 provide the parts outside the CDR3, is GAGVSQSPSNKVTEKGKDVELRCDPISGHTALYWYRQSLGQGLEFLIYFQGNSAPDKSGLPSDRFSAERTGGSVSTLTIQRTQQEDSAVYLCASSLWESGEQFFGPGTRLTVL.